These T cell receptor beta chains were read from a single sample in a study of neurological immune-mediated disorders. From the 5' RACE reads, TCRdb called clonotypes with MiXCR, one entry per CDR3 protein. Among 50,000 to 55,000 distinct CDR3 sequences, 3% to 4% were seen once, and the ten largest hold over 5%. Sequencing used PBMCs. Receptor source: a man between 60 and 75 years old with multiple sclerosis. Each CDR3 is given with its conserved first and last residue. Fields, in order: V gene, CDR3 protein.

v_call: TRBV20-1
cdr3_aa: CSARDLAGGETQYF

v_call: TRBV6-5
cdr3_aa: CASSYTGTGGGYTF

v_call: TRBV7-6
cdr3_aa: CASSNKRGGNNEQFF

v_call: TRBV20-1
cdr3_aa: CSALVPGGYTGELFF

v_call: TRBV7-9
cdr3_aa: CASSQGAGTANEKLFF

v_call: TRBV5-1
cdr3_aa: CASAQGTGNQPQHF

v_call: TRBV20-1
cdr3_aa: CSARAIGEQFF

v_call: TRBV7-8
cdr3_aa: CASSFASGDGYTF

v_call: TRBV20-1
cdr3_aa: CSARVAGGRSYNEQFF

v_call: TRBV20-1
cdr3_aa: CSASLAGWEQYF

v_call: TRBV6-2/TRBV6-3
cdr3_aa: CASRRLAGVYEQYF

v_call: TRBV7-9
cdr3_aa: CASSGSTYNEQFF

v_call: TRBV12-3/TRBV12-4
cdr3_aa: CASSEQGLQPQHF

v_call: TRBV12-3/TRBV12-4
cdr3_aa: CASTVTGEQPQHF

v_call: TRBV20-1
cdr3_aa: CSARRGGVPTNEKLFF